The clone carrying this T cell receptor beta chain was seen repeatedly, ten times or more. One entry per CDR3 protein results from TCRdb running MiXCR on the reads. In the table there are fewer than 300,000 distinct CDR3 sequences, under 30% of which are singletons. The data are from a study of T cell repertoires in cytomegalovirus infection. Trimming took 0 bases from V and 6 from J, leaving 6 bases between them. The CDR3 covers 12 residues. The germline CDR1 and CDR2 sequences are SGHTA and FQGNSA. This chain joins TRBV7-2 and TRBJ2-7; possibly TRBD1 for D (6 bases). The clonotype comes from a human donor in good health (CMV status not recorded). Some clones in this sample may be carry-over from other donors' samples. Sequencing was carried out using PBMCs. Here the CDR3 reads CASSLARGEQYF. In DNA form, the CDR3 reads TGTGCCAGCAGCTTAGCCAGGGGCGAGCAGTACTTC.